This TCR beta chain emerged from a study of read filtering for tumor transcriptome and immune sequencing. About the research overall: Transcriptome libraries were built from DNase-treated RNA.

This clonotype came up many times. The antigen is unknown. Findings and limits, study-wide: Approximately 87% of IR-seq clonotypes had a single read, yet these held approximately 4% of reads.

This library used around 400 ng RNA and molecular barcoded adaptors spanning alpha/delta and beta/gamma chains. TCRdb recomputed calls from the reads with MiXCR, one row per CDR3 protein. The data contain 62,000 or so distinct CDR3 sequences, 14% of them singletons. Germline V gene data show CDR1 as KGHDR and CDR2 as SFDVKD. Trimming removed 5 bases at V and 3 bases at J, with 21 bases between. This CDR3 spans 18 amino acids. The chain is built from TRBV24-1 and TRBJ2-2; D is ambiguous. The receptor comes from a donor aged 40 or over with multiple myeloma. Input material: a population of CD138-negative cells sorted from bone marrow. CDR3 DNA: TGTGCCACCAGTGGGCCGCCAAAGAGAACGGTAGACACCGGGGAGCTGTTTTTT. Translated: CATSGPPKRTVDTGELFF.